A single sample gave rise to the 20 T cell receptor beta chains below, sequenced in a study of cytomegalovirus exposure and HLA in healthy donors. This PCR relied on a set of 60 Vbeta primers and 13 Jbeta primers. Assay: immunoSEQ multiplex PCR; the TCRdb copy retains only in-frame clones and omits some. The sample yields 50,000 to 65,000 clones, roughly 72% seen once. Sequences were obtained from PBMCs. Every receptor here comes from a woman aged 45-65 years in good health and CMV-seropositive.

The chain joins TRBV18 to TRBJ2-2, with TRBD1 matching over 9 bases. CDR1 KGHSH and CDR2 LQKENI come from the germline V gene. The CDR3 loop spans 13 amino acids. Germline trimming cut 4 bases from V and 9 bases from J; bases unmatched to any gene: 3. CDR3 loop: CASSRQGVRELFF. Here the CDR3 DNA reads TGTGCCAGCTCACGACAGGGGGTCCGGGAGCTGTTTTTT. Looking up the rest from reference TRBV18 and TRBJ2-2 gives the full variable domain: NAGVMQNPRHLVRRRGQEARLRCSPMKGHSHVYWYRQLPEEGLKFMVYLQKENIIDESGMPKERFSAEFPKEGPSILRIQQVVRGDSAAYFCASSRQGVRELFFGEGSRLTVL.

This CDR3 is CASNPQSNYGYTF. As DNA, the CDR3 is TGTGCCAGTAATCCACAGAGTAACTATGGCTACACCTTC. This chain uses TRBV19 with TRBJ1-2; no clear D gene. V was clipped by 7 bases and J by 1 base, with 10 bases between them. Germline assignment: CDR1 LNHDA and CDR2 SQIVND (reference sequence). The CDR3 contains 13 residues.

The chain uses TRBV5-1 and TRBJ2-7; D is perhaps TRBD2 (6 bases). The germline gives CDR1 SGHRS, CDR2 YFSETQ. V was pared by 1 base and J by 5 bases, with 13 bases between. The CDR3 covers 14 residues. The chain's CDR3 is CASSLREMADEQYF. CDR3 nucleotides: TGCGCCAGCAGCTTGCGGGAGATGGCTGACGAGCAGTACTTC.

This rearrangement joins TRBV27 to TRBJ2-1; 8 bases agree with TRBD2. Trimming at V came to 6 bases and at J to 9 bases, leaving 10 bases not matched to a gene. This CDR3 spans 14 amino acids. In germline, CDR1 is MNHEY, CDR2 SMNVEV (reference sequence). CDR3: CASRPGLVFSEQFF. CDR3 nucleotide sequence: TGTGCCAGCAGACCGGGACTAGTCTTCTCTGAGCAGTTCTTC.

The chain joins TRBV7-8 to TRBJ1-2; 9 bases match TRBD1. Germline assignment: CDR1 SGHVS and CDR2 FQNEAQ. This CDR3 region has 15 residues. V shed 0 bases and J 6 bases; nucleotides not matched to a gene: 5. In DNA form, the CDR3 reads TGTGCCAGCAGCTTAGCGGGACAGGGAAGGGATGGCTACACCTTC. Residues: CASSLAGQGRDGYTF.

V gene TRBV6-1 combines with J gene TRBJ2-5; the D gene is possibly TRBD2 (6 bases). Germline CDR1 MNHNS, CDR2 SASEGT. V lost 7 bases and J 7 bases, leaving 16 bases between the germline ends. The CDR3 consists of 13 residues. This CDR3 is CASTLQARGTQYF. The CDR3 DNA follows: TGTGCCAGCACCCTGCAGGCGCGGGGGACCCAGTACTTC.

The genes are TRBV5-1 and TRBJ2-5; TRBD2 might be the D (6 bases). V was cut by 1 base and J by 5 bases, with 15 bases left in between. Germline V lookup: CDR1 SGHRS, CDR2 YFSETQ. The CDR3 totals 15 residues. Written as DNA, the CDR3 is TGCGCCAGCAGCTTGATACGGGGGTCCCGGGAGACCCAGTACTTC. Protein: CASSLIRGSRETQYF.

A few counts support this clone. V usage is TRBV5-5 and J usage is TRBJ2-6; D gene unclear. Germline CDR1 is SGHKS and CDR2 is YYEKEE (reference sequence). The CDR3 loop spans 15 amino acids. Trimming cost V 0 bases and J 3 bases, with 7 bases left between them. CDR3 protein: CASSLEERGANVLTF. The CDR3 bases are TGTGCCAGCAGCTTGGAAGAGCGTGGGGCCAACGTCCTGACTTTC.

The rearrangement joins TRBV6-1 to TRBJ2-3; 12 bases line up with TRBD2. The CDR3 extends over 15 amino acids. V shed 4 bases, J shed 1 base, and the junction held 0 bases outside the gene matches. CDR1 and CDR2 (germline): MNHNS, SASEGT. CDR3 sequence: CASSGTSGGTDTQYF. The DNA of the CDR3 is TGTGCCAGCAGTGGGACTAGCGGGGGCACAGATACGCAGTATTTT.

This chain links TRBV4-3 with TRBJ1-5, with TRBD1 identical over 7 bases. This CDR3 comprises 13 residues. CDR1 is LGHNA, CDR2 YSLEER, per germline. V was clipped by 6 bases and J by 7 bases; unmatched bases: 6. CDR3 coding DNA: TGCGCCAGCAGTACAGGGGCGGGACAGCCCCAGCATTTT. Residues: CASSTGAGQPQHF.

The chain joins TRBV7-8 to TRBJ2-2, with 9 bases lining up with TRBD2. The CDR3 has 17 residues. Germline V gene sequence: CDR1 SGHVS, CDR2 FQNEAQ. V was pared by 1 base and J by 7 bases, with 10 bases of the junction left unmatched. CDR3 DNA: TGTGCCAGCAGCTTAGGCGGAGCGGGAGGAAGGGACGGGGAGCTGTTTTTT. Amino acid sequence: CASSLGGAGGRDGELFF.

The CDR3 DNA reads as TGTGCCAGCAGCCGGGGACAGGGCGTAGCTTTCTTT. Encoded protein: CASSRGQGVAFF. V is TRBV5-4 and J is TRBJ1-1; TRBD1 aligns across 9 bases. V trimming: 4 bases; J trimming: 10 bases; junction bases outside the gene matches: 5. Germline CDR1 and CDR2: SGHNT and YYREEE (reference sequence). CDR3 length equals 12 residues.

The V call is TRBV5-1, the J call TRBJ2-5; perhaps TRBD2 as D (6 bases). The ends were cut back, 4 bases at V and 1 base at J, with 14 bases in the middle. Germline CDR1 reads SGHRS; CDR2 reads YFSETQ. This CDR3 has 15 residues. CDR3 nucleotides: TGCGCCAGCAGCCATATGGGCGGGACCCAAGAGACCCAGTACTTC. It encodes CASSHMGGTQETQYF.

In its sample, this clone was seen a few times. The genes are TRBV19 and TRBJ1-1, with D unclear. Germline-derived CDR1 and CDR2 are LNHDA and SQIVND (reference sequence). The CDR3 extends over 13 amino acids. V shed 1 base and J shed 4 bases, with 7 bases lying between them. This chain's CDR3 is CASSIVVGTEAFF. CDR3 nucleotide sequence: TGTGCCAGTAGTATAGTAGTCGGCACTGAAGCTTTCTTT.

This clone was recorded a few times. This rearrangement joins TRBV7-7 to TRBJ2-2; D might be TRBD2 (5 bases). Germline values: CDR1 SSHAT, CDR2 FNYEAQ (reference sequence). Deletions cut 5 bases from V and 4 bases from J, with 14 bases between. The CDR3 runs to 15 residues. The DNA for the CDR3 is TGTGCCAGCAGCCCTATAGTAGCGCGCACCGGGGAGCTGTTTTTT. It codes for CASSPIVARTGELFF. The full variable domain, rest sourced from reference TRBV7-7 and TRBJ2-2, is GAGVSQSPRYKVTKRGQDVTLRCDPISSHATLYWYQQALGQGPEFLTYFNYEAQPDKSGLPSDRFSAERPEGSISTLTIQRTEQRDSAMYRCASSPIVARTGELFFGEGSRLTVL.

This clone was observed once. This chain uses TRBV5-6 with TRBJ1-2; possibly TRBD1 for D (6 bases). The germline V and J ends were trimmed by 0 bases and 2 bases, with 11 bases remaining between them. The CDR3 is 15 amino acids. The germline gives CDR1 SGHDT, CDR2 YYEEEE. The CDR3 sequence is CASSLEAGANYGYTF. As DNA, the CDR3 is TGTGCCAGCAGCTTGGAGGCAGGGGCGAACTATGGCTACACCTTC.

The rearrangement uses TRBV19 and TRBJ2-2; TRBD2 is a possible D gene (5 bases). Germline CDR1 LNHDA, CDR2 SQIVND (reference sequence). Trimming pared 6 bases from V and 4 bases from J, leaving 21 bases between. CDR3 length equals 17 residues. The CDR3 DNA sequence: TGTGCCAGTAGAACTCGGGAAGGCGGGCGTGGCACCGGGGAGCTGTTTTTT. Protein sequence: CASRTREGGRGTGELFF.

The chain is built from TRBV19 and TRBJ2-3, with 7 bases aligning to TRBD2. V gave up 6 bases and J gave up 8 bases; unmatched junction bases: 5. This CDR3 is built from 12 residues. CDR1 and CDR2 (germline): LNHDA, SQIVND (reference sequence). The CDR3 DNA follows: TGTGCCAGTAGCTCACGCGGGGGTACGCAGTATTTT. Protein sequence: CASSSRGGTQYF.

This chain links TRBV27 with TRBJ1-2; 8 bases line up with TRBD1. The CDR3 length is 15 residues. The V gene end was trimmed by 3 bases and the J gene end by 6 bases; junction bases not matched to a gene: 9. Germline V lookup: CDR1 MNHEY, CDR2 SMNVEV (reference sequence). CDR3 sequence: CASSFAGTGANGYTF. The DNA for the CDR3 is TGTGCCAGCAGTTTCGCCGGGACAGGAGCTAATGGCTACACCTTC.

The V call is TRBV5-1, the J call TRBJ2-5; maybe TRBD2 (5 bases). Germline CDR1 and CDR2: SGHRS and YFSETQ. V was pared by 0 bases and J by 9 bases, with 12 bases between. CDR3 size: 13 residues. CDR3 DNA: TGCGCCAGCAGCTTGGACGGCCTCGGGGCCCAGTACTTC. The encoded protein is CASSLDGLGAQYF.